This T cell receptor (beta chain) was found in a study of blood T cell repertoires in COVID-19. Study overall: Sites in the United States, Italy and Spain provided acute and convalescent COVID-19 samples.

V lost 4 bases and J lost 2; bases outside the gene matches: 8. The CDR3 is 16 residues long. Germline V gene data show CDR1 as MGHRA and CDR2 as YSYEKL. Per the original methods: The assay estimated nucleated cells by amplifying reference gene primers. Assay: immunoSEQ multiplex PCR; the TCRdb copy retains only in-frame clones and omits some. V and J calls and clone size are as listed in that table; D and trimming were resolved from the DNA. This table has fewer than 300,000 clones, roughly 86% appearing once. The origin of this receptor is a man aged 18 to 30 with active or convalescent COVID-19. What was sequenced was peripheral blood. V usage is TRBV4-1 and J usage is TRBJ2-7; 10 nucleotides align to TRBD1. In DNA, the CDR3 is TGCGCCAGCAGCCTCACTCCGACAGGGGGCACCTACGAGCAGTACTTC. This encodes CASSLTPTGGTYEQYF.